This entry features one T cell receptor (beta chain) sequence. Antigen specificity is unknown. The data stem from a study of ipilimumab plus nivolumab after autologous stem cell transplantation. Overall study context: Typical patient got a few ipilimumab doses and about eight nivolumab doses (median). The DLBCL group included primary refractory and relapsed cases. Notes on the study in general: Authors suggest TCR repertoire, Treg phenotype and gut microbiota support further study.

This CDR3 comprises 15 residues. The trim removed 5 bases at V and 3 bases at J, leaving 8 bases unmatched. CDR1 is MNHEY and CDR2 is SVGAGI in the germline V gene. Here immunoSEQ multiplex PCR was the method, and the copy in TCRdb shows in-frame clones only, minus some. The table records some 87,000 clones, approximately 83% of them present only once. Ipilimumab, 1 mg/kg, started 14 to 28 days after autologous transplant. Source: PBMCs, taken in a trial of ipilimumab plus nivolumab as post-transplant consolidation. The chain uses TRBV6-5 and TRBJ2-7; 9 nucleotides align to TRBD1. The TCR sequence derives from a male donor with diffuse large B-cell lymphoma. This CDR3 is CASSRTGAGDYEQYF. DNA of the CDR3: TGTGCCAGCAGTAGGACAGGGGCAGGCGACTACGAGCAGTACTTC.